The next 22 T cell receptor beta chains were all read from a single sample in a study of T cells in localized non-small cell lung cancer. Profiled with immunoSEQ multiplex PCR; TCRdb holds only in-frame clones, not every one. The sample yields more than 2,000 clones, around 30% seen once. The source material was lung tumor tissue, sampled before any cancer treatment. The receptors derive from a female donor of 60 years or more with stage II squamous cell lung carcinoma.

CDR3 protein: CASSSGTQGADTQYF. The CDR3 DNA sequence: TGTGCCAGCAGCTCCGGGACTCAGGGGGCAGATACGCAGTATTTT. This sequence joins TRBV11-3 and TRBJ2-3; D may be TRBD1 (7 bases). In germline, CDR1 is SGHNT, CDR2 YENEEA. Trimming stripped 4 bases from V and 4 bases from J, with 15 bases between. The CDR3 loop spans 15 amino acids.

V gene TRBV30 combines with J gene TRBJ1-2; D is unresolved. Trimming stripped 1 base from V and 5 bases from J, with 20 bases between. The CDR3 has 16 residues. Germline CDR1 and CDR2: GTSNPN and SVGIG (reference sequence). CDR3 sequence (DNA): TGTGCCTGGAGTGACCTCTCGGGCAGCCCCCTTTATGGCTACACCTTC. It encodes CAWSDLSGSPLYGYTF.

This clone was detected a few times. This chain uses TRBV4-1 with TRBJ2-2; D call uncertain. Germline V gene lookup returns CDR1 MGHRA and CDR2 YSYEKL. Trimming stripped 0 bases from V and 4 bases from J, with 9 bases between. This CDR3 is built from 15 residues. The CDR3 loop is CASSQDRSGTGELFF. In DNA, the CDR3 is TGCGCCAGCAGCCAAGACAGGTCGGGCACCGGGGAGCTGTTTTTT.

This clone is categorized as medium-sized. The chain combines TRBV11-3 with TRBJ2-7; D could derive from TRBD1 or TRBD2 (5 bases each). Looked up from germline, CDR1 is SGHNT and CDR2 is YENEEA. The germline V and J ends were trimmed by 1 base and 6 bases, with 13 bases remaining between them. CDR3 size: 14 residues. The CDR3: CASSLGVGGREQYF. CDR3 in DNA: TGTGCCAGCAGCTTAGGGGTTGGGGGTCGCGAGCAGTACTTC.

The J gene is TRBJ1-2, the V gene TRBV5-1, with D unresolved. Trimming took off 0 bases at V and 3 bases at J, with 12 bases between the two ends. The CDR3 is 15 residues long. CDR1 and CDR2 from the germline V gene are SGHRS and YFSETQ. The CDR3 bases are TGCGCCAGCAGCTTGGACCCAGCCCGAGACTATGGCTACACCTTC. It yields the protein CASSLDPARDYGYTF.

This clone was observed a handful of times. V usage is TRBV2 and J usage is TRBJ1-1; 9 bases are a match to TRBD1. The CDR3 has 15 residues. Germline V gives CDR1 SNHLY, CDR2 FYNNEI. Trimming took 6 bases from V and 0 from J; bases not matched to a gene: 5. The CDR3 spells CASRERTGVNTEAFF. As DNA, the CDR3 is TGTGCCAGCAGGGAGAGGACAGGGGTGAACACTGAAGCTTTCTTT.

This clone came up a few times. The chain links TRBV11-3 to TRBJ1-1; a weak D match, TRBD1 (6 bases). Germline CDR1 SGHNT, CDR2 YENEEA. Trimming shortened V by 3 bases and J by 7 bases, and 15 bases separated the two germline ends. The CDR3 extends over 14 amino acids. The CDR3 nucleotides read TGTGCCAGCAGCTTGGCTCCAGCCAGGGGTGAAGCTTTCTTT. It is translated as CASSLAPARGEAFF.

This clone was counted only a few times. V usage is TRBV6-8 and J usage is TRBJ1-1; D remains unclear. Deletions cut 7 bases from V and 5 bases from J, with 14 bases between. The CDR3 loop spans 13 amino acids. Looked up from germline, CDR1 is MNHGY and CDR2 is SAAAGT. The chain's CDR3 is CASTRARYTEAFF. The CDR3 DNA is TGTGCCAGCACGAGAGCGAGGTATACTGAAGCTTTCTTT.

This clone was detected a few times. V and J are TRBV5-1 and TRBJ2-5; TRBD1 aligns across 8 bases. Germline-derived CDR1 and CDR2 are SGHRS and YFSETQ. V lost 0 bases to trimming and J lost 2 bases; unmatched junction nucleotides: 6. This CDR3 has 16 amino acids. The CDR3 DNA reads as TGCGCCAGCAGCTTGGCTACCGGGACAGGACAAGAGACCCAGTACTTC. Amino acid sequence: CASSLATGTGQETQYF.

This clone came up a few times. V gene TRBV11-3 combines with J gene TRBJ1-6; no clear D gene. The CDR3 extends over 15 amino acids. The germline gives CDR1 SGHNT, CDR2 YENEEA. V was cut by 3 bases and J by 0 bases, with 6 bases left in between. The CDR3 spells CASSLGSSYNSPLHF. As DNA, the CDR3 is TGTGCCAGCAGCTTGGGGAGCTCCTATAATTCACCCCTCCACTTT.

This clone is labeled medium-sized (0.01 to 0.1%). This chain links TRBV9 with TRBJ2-2; D possibly corresponds to TRBD1 (5 bases). Trimming shortened V by 4 bases and J by 7 bases, and 17 bases separated the two germline ends. The CDR3 loop spans 15 amino acids. Per the germline V gene, CDR1 is SGDLS and CDR2 is YYNGEE. CDR3 sequence: CASSFPRGDGGELFF. CDR3 DNA sequence: TGTGCCAGCAGCTTCCCAAGGGGCGATGGCGGGGAGCTGTTTTTT. The full variable domain, completed using reference TRBV9 and TRBJ2-2, is DSGVTQTPKHLITATGQRVTLRCSPRSGDLSVYWYQQSLDQGLQFLIQYYNGEERAKGNILERFSAQQFPDLHSELNLSSLELGDSALYFCASSFPRGDGGELFFGEGSRLTVL.

The chain uses TRBV29-1 and TRBJ1-2; 7 positions match TRBD1. Germline CDR1 SQVTM, CDR2 ANQGSEA. The CDR3 is 12 amino acids. The V and J ends lost 1 base and 7 bases, in that order; junction bases with no gene match: 3. CDR3 DNA: TGCAGCGTTGAAGGTTCAGGGGGTGGCTACACCTTC. It specifies CSVEGSGGGYTF.

This clone was found a few times. This chain joins TRBV19 and TRBJ1-2; 8 bases line up with TRBD1. Germline loops: CDR1 LNHDA, CDR2 SQIVND (reference sequence). This CDR3 spans 15 amino acids. V lost 7 bases, J lost 4 bases, and 11 bases stayed unmatched. CDR3 protein: CASTPDRGESYGYTF. In DNA form, the CDR3 reads TGTGCCAGTACCCCCGACAGGGGCGAGAGCTATGGCTACACCTTC.

The chain joins TRBV30 to TRBJ1-2; no clear D. The CDR3 is 13 residues long. Germline loops: CDR1 GTSNPN, CDR2 SVGIG (reference sequence). With 0 bases removed from V and 6 bases from J, the gap between germline ends came to 11 bases. The CDR3 DNA reads TGTGCCTGGAGTGTAACCGGGCGGCATGGCTACACCTTC. Protein product: CAWSVTGRHGYTF.

This clone was recorded a few times. The chain couples TRBV6-8 to TRBJ1-1, with 9 bases that match TRBD1. The germline V gene has CDR1 MNHGY and CDR2 SAAAGT. The CDR3 runs to 14 residues. J was trimmed by 6 bases and V by 6 bases; bases with no gene match: 8. CDR3: CASSRGQGHAEAFF. Here the CDR3 DNA reads TGTGCCAGCAGCCGAGGACAGGGGCATGCTGAAGCTTTCTTT.

The genes are TRBV9 and TRBJ1-2; 8 bases align to TRBD1. J was trimmed by 2 bases and V by 3 bases; bases with no gene match: 0. The CDR3 has 13 residues. CDR1 is SGDLS, CDR2 YYNGEE, per germline. The CDR3 DNA sequence: TGTGCCAGCAGCGACAGGGGGAACTATGGCTACACCTTC. Amino acid sequence: CASSDRGNYGYTF.

This clone was found a few times. This rearrangement joins TRBV7-6 to TRBJ1-1; 8 positions match TRBD1. This CDR3 spans 14 amino acids. The germline V gene encodes CDR1 SGHVS and CDR2 FNYEAQ. Losses at the gene ends were 5 bases for V and 4 bases for J; bases not matched to a gene: 6. The CDR3 is CASSGQGARTEAFF. The CDR3 DNA reads TGTGCCAGCAGCGGTCAGGGGGCGCGCACTGAAGCTTTCTTT.

This chain connects TRBV6-8 to TRBJ2-2; no definite D call. Germline lookup yields CDR1 MNHGY and CDR2 SAAAGT. Trimming took 6 bases from V and 1 from J, leaving 12 bases between them. There are 15 residues in the CDR3. CDR3 sequence: CASSAALKNTGELFF. The CDR3 DNA follows: TGTGCCAGCAGCGCCGCCCTCAAGAACACCGGGGAGCTGTTTTTT.

V and J are TRBV11-3 and TRBJ1-1; 8 nucleotides line up with TRBD1. The CDR3 runs to 14 residues. The V gene end was trimmed by 8 bases and the J gene end by 0 bases; junction bases not matched to a gene: 5. Per germline, CDR1 SGHNT and CDR2 YENEEA. The CDR3 DNA follows: TGTGCCAGCGAACACAGGGGGTTGAACACTGAAGCTTTCTTT. As protein: CASEHRGLNTEAFF.

This clone was counted between two and nine times. The V and J genes are TRBV19 and TRBJ2-7; D uncertain. Germline V gene data show CDR1 as LNHDA and CDR2 as SQIVND (reference sequence). CDR3 length: 13 amino acids. Trimming took off 0 bases at V and 4 bases at J, with 7 bases between the two ends. CDR3 protein: CASSIEDGYEQYF. CDR3 DNA sequence: TGTGCCAGTAGTATAGAGGACGGTTACGAGCAGTACTTC.

This clone was seen a few times. CDR3 DNA sequence: TGCGCCAGCAGCTTGGGGGATGCAGGGAACTATGGCTACACCTTC. Protein product: CASSLGDAGNYGYTF. This chain connects TRBV5-1 to TRBJ1-2; TRBD1 might be the D (5 bases). V lost 0 bases to trimming and J lost 2 bases, with 11 bases between them. Germline assignment: CDR1 SGHRS and CDR2 YFSETQ. The CDR3 has 15 amino acids.

The CDR3 nucleotides read TGTGCCAGCAGCTTGGAGGCGGGGTCGGCTTTGGGAGCTTTCTTT. It yields the protein CASSLEAGSALGAFF. The chain recombines TRBV11-3 with TRBJ1-1; D is undetermined. The CDR3 loop spans 15 amino acids. Trimming took off 3 bases at V and 10 bases at J, with 21 bases between the two ends. Germline V gives CDR1 SGHNT, CDR2 YENEEA.